This record covers a single TCR beta chain. Its antigen is not known. This specimen belongs to a study of T-cell memory formation after mild COVID-19. Across the study: There were largely donor-specific TCR clusters. Study-level results: Largely, contracting CD4+ clones fell within CM and EM, and contracting CD8+ clones within EMRA. Pre-infection memory harbored some responding clones, suggesting cross-reactive memory joined.

CDR1 and CDR2 (germline): MNHEY, SVGAGI. V was trimmed by 0 bases and J by 4 bases, leaving 10 bases between them. CDR3 size: 15 residues. Constant-segment primers were used for 5'RACE, and the resulting TCR alpha and TCR beta cDNA libraries carried sample barcodes and UMIs. Via MiXCR, TCRdb re-called the 5' RACE reads, giving one row per CDR3 protein. The sample lists approximately 390,000 distinct CDR3 sequences; 15% to 20% were seen once. The TCR originated in a man aged 18 to 30 who had mild COVID-19 (a few samples of this study predate the infection). Cell type and time point are not known. Sequencing input: PBMCs or a T cell subset sorted from them (not recorded which). The rearrangement uses TRBV6-5 and TRBJ2-1; TRBD1 might be the D (6 bases). CDR3 loop: CASSYSTGIYNEQFF. The CDR3 DNA reads TGTGCCAGCAGTTACTCGACAGGAATTTACAATGAGCAGTTCTTC.